The source of this T cell receptor (beta chain) is a study of cytomegalovirus exposure and HLA in healthy donors. Findings of the study overall: Cytomegalovirus status was reportedly diagnosed by the classifier with high sensitivity and specificity. In a later analysis, V- and J-gene trimming of beta chains associated with a DCLRE1C missense variant, replicated independently.

In the case of this clone: The target antigen is unknown.

The primer mix had 60 Vbeta and 13 Jbeta primers. This table comes from immunoSEQ multiplex PCR, and its TCRdb copy is limited to in-frame clones, with some not included. This table has fewer than 200,000 clones, over 65% appearing once. The source is a woman aged 25 to 45 in good health and CMV-seronegative. The sequenced sample consisted of PBMCs.

The CDR3 DNA reads TGTGCCAGTACCCCCGCAACAGCCCAGTTTGAAGCTTTCTTT. Translating it yields CASTPATAQFEAFF. The chain joins TRBV19 to TRBJ1-1, with D hard to call. This CDR3 has 14 amino acids. In germline, CDR1 is LNHDA, CDR2 SQIVND (reference sequence). V was clipped by 7 bases and J by 7 bases, with 19 bases between them.